What follows are 13 T cell receptor beta chains derived from one specimen sequenced in a study of radiation and T cells in renal cell carcinoma (dated by TCRdb to about 2020). Library preparation was by the immunoSEQ multiplex PCR assay. What TCRdb holds here is the immuneACCESS table cut down to in-frame rearrangements. Part of the clones is not present; checked against another copy, under half of the missing clones reflect an unresolved V gene, and the others are unexplained. The table for this sample lists some 120,000 clones; approximately 78% of them were counted only once. The ten largest clones represent less than 2.5% of the sample. The sample's time point label is to be understood as: blood 2 weeks post-SBRT. The treatment or condition label here, explained by the study, means: 15 Gy SBRT to primary tumor, nephrectomy 4 weeks later. The starting material was blood, obtained from a patient whose treatment included radiotherapy and nephrectomy. Receptors were obtained from an older woman with renal cell carcinoma.

The V gene is TRBV9, the J gene TRBJ2-7; 7 bases agree with TRBD2. J was trimmed by 3 bases and V by 1 base; bases with no gene match: 19. Germline-derived CDR1 and CDR2 are SGDLS and YYNGEE. This CDR3 region has 19 residues. The CDR3: CASSVIVVIGEGPVYEQYF. CDR3 coding DNA: TGTGCCAGCAGCGTAATTGTAGTTATCGGGGAGGGCCCTGTCTACGAGCAGTACTTC.

The chain uses TRBV11-1 and TRBJ2-1; D may correspond to TRBD1 or TRBD2 (5 bases each). This CDR3 contains 14 residues. The V end lost 3 bases, the J end lost 7 bases, and 13 bases lay between the germline ends. Germline values: CDR1 SGHAT, CDR2 FQDESV (reference sequence). The CDR3 coding sequence is TGTGCCAGCAGCTTGTTGGGACGTGGGAATGAGCAGTTCTTC. Its protein is CASSLLGRGNEQFF.

V gene TRBV7-2 combines with J gene TRBJ2-1; D not resolved. There are 15 residues in the CDR3. Germline V gene lookup returns CDR1 SGHTA and CDR2 FQGNSA. V lost 7 bases to trimming and J lost 0 bases, with 13 bases between them. CDR3 nucleotide sequence: TGTGCCAGCATCTCGGGTCCCAGCTCCTACAATGAGCAGTTCTTC. It codes for CASISGPSSYNEQFF.

The CDR3 loop is CASSPPLVASGRFYEQYF. CDR3 sequence (DNA): TGTGCCAGCAGTCCCCCCTTAGTTGCTAGCGGGAGGTTCTACGAGCAGTACTTC. V usage is TRBV27 and J usage is TRBJ2-7; 11 bases line up with TRBD2. This CDR3 has 18 amino acids. Per germline, CDR1 MNHEY and CDR2 SMNVEV (reference sequence). The J segment lost 3 bases and the V segment lost 5 bases, leaving 15 bases of the junction unmatched.

The CDR3, as DNA: TGTGCCAGCAGTGAATCGCCCGGACTAGCGGGGGGCACCTCAAACATTCAGTACTTC. This sequence encodes CASSESPGLAGGTSNIQYF. The V gene is TRBV6-1, the J gene TRBJ2-4; 14 bases are shared with TRBD2. The CDR3 loop spans 19 amino acids. Looked up from germline, CDR1 is MNHNS and CDR2 is SASEGT. Trimming removed 2 bases from V and 6 bases from J; junction bases left unmatched: 12.

The sample holds one count of this clone. The V gene is TRBV5-4, the J gene TRBJ2-7; D is perhaps TRBD1 (6 bases). The CDR3 runs 15 residues. Germline CDR1 and CDR2: SGHNT and YYREEE (reference sequence). The V and J ends lost 4 bases and 3 bases respectively, with 17 bases between them. The CDR3, as DNA: TGTGCCAGCAGCGGATGGACAGATTACATCTACGAGCAGTACTTC. It is translated as CASSGWTDYIYEQYF.

The genes are TRBV11-2 and TRBJ2-1, with 10 bases lining up with TRBD1. This CDR3 has 15 residues. V lost 5 bases to trimming and J lost 5 bases; unmatched junction nucleotides: 6. The germline CDR1 and CDR2 sequences are SGHAT and FQNNGV. CDR3 loop: CASSQDRGGHNEQFF. The DNA for the CDR3 is TGTGCCAGCAGCCAGGACAGGGGGGGCCACAATGAGCAGTTCTTC.

The chain recombines TRBV12-5 with TRBJ1-1, with D unresolved. V lost 7 bases to trimming and J lost 4 bases, with 25 bases between them. The CDR3 is made up of 17 amino acids. Germline CDR1 and CDR2: LGHNT and FRNRAP. This chain's CDR3 is CASALPKGSPNPTEAFF. The CDR3, as DNA: TGTGCTAGTGCCCTCCCTAAGGGATCCCCCAATCCCACTGAAGCTTTCTTT.

V usage is TRBV6-5 and J usage is TRBJ1-4; D is perhaps TRBD1 (6 bases). The CDR3 runs 15 residues. V was cut by 3 bases and J by 8 bases, with 16 bases left in between. Germline values: CDR1 MNHEY, CDR2 SVGAGI. The CDR3 nucleotides read TGTGCCAGCAGTTATTCGGGGGGGGGCGGCGAAAAACTGTTTTTT. This translates into CASSYSGGGGEKLFF.

V usage is TRBV19 and J usage is TRBJ2-7, with D tentatively TRBD1 (6 bases). Trimming left V 2 bases short and J 2 bases short, with 22 bases between. The CDR3 has 18 amino acids. CDR1 LNHDA and CDR2 SQIVND come from the germline V gene (reference sequence). CDR3 nucleotides: TGTGCCAGTAGTATACGCGGCTCGGCAGGGACAAAAACCTACGAGCAGTACTTC. This gives the protein CASSIRGSAGTKTYEQYF.

The chain links TRBV11-2 to TRBJ2-3, with D perhaps given as TRBD1 or TRBD2 (5 bases each). CDR3 size: 15 residues. V lost 7 bases and J 0 bases, leaving 14 bases between the germline ends. Per germline, CDR1 SGHAT and CDR2 FQNNGV. Here the CDR3 reads CASIVRGGSTDTQYF. CDR3 coding DNA: TGTGCCAGCATCGTACGTGGGGGAAGCACAGATACGCAGTATTTT.

The J gene is TRBJ1-1, the V gene TRBV19; TRBD1 agrees at 10 bases. From germline, CDR1 is LNHDA and CDR2 SQIVND (reference sequence). V was pared by 4 bases and J by 3 bases, with 17 bases of the junction left unmatched. This CDR3 has 19 residues. The CDR3 coding sequence is TGTGCCAGTAGTACAAACCGGGACAGGGGTCCCTGGGATGACACTGAAGCTTTCTTT. Translated, it gives CASSTNRDRGPWDDTEAFF.

V gene TRBV5-5 combines with J gene TRBJ1-3, with D possibly matching TRBD1 (6 bases). The CDR3 spans 15 residues. The V end lost 2 bases, the J end lost 3 bases, and 12 bases lay between the germline ends. Looked up from germline, CDR1 is SGHKS and CDR2 is YYEKEE (reference sequence). The CDR3 bases are TGTGCCAGCAGCTTAGAGGGGGGACTTGGAAACACCATATATTTT. Its protein product is CASSLEGGLGNTIYF.